These 16 T cell receptor beta chains came from one sample sequenced in a study of shared clonotypes between healthy human individuals. The assay was immunoSEQ multiplex PCR, and TCRdb's table has in-frame clones only and misses some. The repertoire consists of more than 2 million clones, with 90% to 95% occurring once and the leading ten covering about 0.13%. Sequencing input: naive CD4+ T cells sorted from blood. Subset indicated: CD45RA+ positively selected. All receptors come from a man between 18 and 29 years old in good health.

Here the CDR3 reads CASSRPEGGNNEQFF. CDR3 in DNA: TGTGCCAGCAGCCGGCCTGAGGGAGGGAACAATGAGCAGTTCTTC. The chain employs TRBV5-4 and TRBJ2-1; 7 bases match TRBD2. The V segment lost 4 bases and the J segment 5 bases; nucleotides outside the gene matches: 9. This CDR3 contains 15 residues. The V gene's germline CDR1 is SGHNT and CDR2 YYREEE (reference sequence).

The rearrangement uses TRBV25-1 and TRBJ2-1; 11 positions match TRBD1. V trimming: 4 bases; J trimming: 6 bases; junction bases outside the gene matches: 5. The CDR3 loop spans 15 amino acids. CDR1 is MGHDK and CDR2 is SYGVNS in the germline V gene. Here the CDR3 reads CASSAPGTGGNEQFF. As DNA, the CDR3 is TGTGCCAGCAGTGCCCCCGGGACAGGGGGCAATGAGCAGTTCTTC.

The V call is TRBV5-6, the J call TRBJ2-1; D might be TRBD2 (6 bases). Between the trimmed V and J ends, which lost 5 bases and 3 bases, there was a span of 15 bases. Germline loops: CDR1 SGHDT, CDR2 YYEEEE. CDR3 length: 15 amino acids. Here the CDR3 reads CASRLGRGNYNEQFF. In nucleotides, the CDR3 is TGTGCCAGCAGGCTTGGGCGGGGAAACTACAATGAGCAGTTCTTC. Looking up the rest from reference TRBV5-6 and TRBJ2-1 gives the full variable domain: DAGVTQSPTHLIKTRGQQVTLRCSPKSGHDTVSWYQQALGQGPQFIFQYYEEEERQRGNFPDRFSGHQFPNYSSELNVNALLLGDSALYLCASRLGRGNYNEQFFGPGTRLTVL.

Worth noting for this clone: Other DNA sequences in the sample encode the same CDR3. V and J are TRBV2 and TRBJ2-2; maybe TRBD1 (6 bases). The CDR3 consists of 14 residues. The germline CDR1 and CDR2 sequences are SNHLY and FYNNEI. Trimming left V 6 bases short and J 8 bases short, with 16 bases between. The CDR3 DNA follows: TGTGCCAGCAGCGAAATCAGGGGAGCAGGGGAGCTGTTTTTT. Its protein is CASSEIRGAGELFF. Filled out from reference TRBV2 and TRBJ2-2, the complete variable domain reads EPEVTQTPSHQVTQMGQEVILRCVPISNHLYFYWYRQILGQKVEFLVSFYNNEISEKSEIFDDQFSVERPDGSNFTLKIRSTKLEDSAMYFCASSEIRGAGELFFGEGSRLTVL.

This clone was counted a few times. The rearrangement links TRBV28 to TRBJ1-3; tentatively, D is TRBD1 (6 bases). Looked up from germline, CDR1 is MDHEN and CDR2 is SYDVKM. This CDR3 region has 15 residues. Trimming removed 4 bases at V and 4 bases at J, with 14 bases between. The DNA of the CDR3 is TGTGCCAGCAGTTCTTCAGGGGTTGACGGAAACACCATATATTTT. This codes for CASSSSGVDGNTIYF.

The gene calls are TRBV5-4 and TRBJ1-1, with 9 bases matching TRBD1. J was trimmed by 7 bases and V by 4 bases; bases with no gene match: 8. The CDR3 has 14 amino acids. Germline CDR1 SGHNT, CDR2 YYREEE (reference sequence). In DNA form, the CDR3 reads TGTGCCAGCAGCCAGACAGGGGGGATGAATGAAGCTTTCTTT. This gives the protein CASSQTGGMNEAFF.

The V call is TRBV5-4, the J call TRBJ1-3, with D possibly matching TRBD1 (6 bases). Germline assignment: CDR1 SGHNT and CDR2 YYREEE (reference sequence). V lost 3 bases and J lost 3, with 22 bases in between. The CDR3 is 18 residues long. The CDR3 loop is CASSSPAPGGAVGNTIYF. The CDR3 region has the DNA TGTGCCAGCAGCTCTCCTGCACCTGGGGGCGCTGTTGGAAACACCATATATTTT.

The chain couples TRBV5-1 to TRBJ2-1, with 10 bases aligning to TRBD2. CDR1 and CDR2 from the germline V gene are SGHRS and YFSETQ. J lost 4 bases, V lost 5 bases, and 6 bases had no gene match. This CDR3 region has 15 residues. The CDR3 is CASSAGTSVYNEQFF. Written as DNA, the CDR3 is TGCGCCAGCAGTGCCGGGACTAGCGTATACAATGAGCAGTTCTTC.

As DNA, the CDR3 is TGCGCCAGCAGCTTGGGGCAGGCGGCTGAAGCTTTCTTT. The encoded protein is CASSLGQAAEAFF. The chain recombines TRBV5-1 with TRBJ1-1; D is unclear. Trimming stripped 0 bases from V and 6 bases from J, with 9 bases between. The CDR3 consists of 13 residues. Germline CDR1 SGHRS, CDR2 YFSETQ. Supplemented by reference TRBV5-1 and TRBJ1-1, the full variable domain reads KAGVTQTPRYLIKTRGQQVTLSCSPISGHRSVSWYQQTPGQGLQFLFEYFSETQRNKGNFPGRFSGRQFSNSRSEMNVSTLELGDSALYLCASSLGQAAEAFFGQGTRLTVV.

The CDR3 DNA reads as TGTGCTACACACAGGGGGCTATCGGATACGCAGTATTTT. Its protein is CATHRGLSDTQYF. The chain recombines TRBV6-5 with TRBJ2-3; 9 positions agree with TRBD1. Germline lookup yields CDR1 MNHEY and CDR2 SVGAGI. The CDR3 covers 13 residues.

The chain is built from TRBV27 and TRBJ1-2, with TRBD1 identical over 8 bases. Germline CDR1 and CDR2: MNHEY and SMNVEV (reference sequence). The CDR3 sequence is 12 residues long. Unmatched junction bases numbered 3, after V lost 6 bases and J lost 6 bases. The CDR3 here is CASSDRGNGYTF. In nucleotides, the CDR3 is TGTGCCAGCAGCGACAGGGGCAATGGCTACACCTTC.

The rearrangement uses TRBV19 and TRBJ2-7; the D gene is possibly TRBD1 (6 bases). Between the trimmed V and J ends, which lost 5 bases and 5 bases, there was a span of 13 bases. The CDR3 has 13 amino acids. Germline V lookup: CDR1 LNHDA, CDR2 SQIVND (reference sequence). The CDR3 protein is CASSPQQGNEQYF. The CDR3 DNA is TGTGCCAGTAGTCCCCAACAGGGAAACGAGCAGTACTTC.

The chain joins TRBV28 to TRBJ2-5; 8 bases align to TRBD1. This CDR3 has 16 residues. The ends lost 6 bases at V and 2 bases at J; junction bases unmatched: 11. CDR1 is MDHEN and CDR2 is SYDVKM in the germline V gene. The CDR3 protein is CASSPSDRVRQETQYF. CDR3 DNA sequence: TGTGCCAGCAGCCCCTCGGACAGGGTTAGACAAGAGACCCAGTACTTC.

This sequence joins TRBV7-9 and TRBJ2-7; 7 nucleotides match TRBD2. Germline V gene data show CDR1 as SEHNR and CDR2 as FQNEAQ (reference sequence). Trimming cost V 5 bases and J 4 bases; bases outside gene matches: 14. This CDR3 spans 16 amino acids. CDR3 sequence: CASSPTLAASPYEQYF. CDR3 nucleotide sequence: TGTGCCAGCAGCCCGACTCTAGCGGCTTCCCCTTACGAGCAGTACTTC.

This sequence joins TRBV5-4 and TRBJ1-6; 8 bases align to TRBD1. The length of the CDR3 is 16 residues. V shed 4 bases and J 9 bases; nucleotides not matched to a gene: 12. CDR1 SGHNT and CDR2 YYREEE come from the germline V gene (reference sequence). CDR3 in DNA: TGTGCCAGCAGCGAAAGAGGACAGGGTCTATCTTCACCCCTCCACTTT. Its protein product is CASSERGQGLSSPLHF.

This chain joins TRBV2 and TRBJ1-1; no firm D call. Trimming pared 0 bases from V and 4 bases from J, leaving 12 bases between. The CDR3 spans 15 residues. Germline-derived CDR1 and CDR2 are SNHLY and FYNNEI. The CDR3 sequence is CASSEAWGVGTEAFF. For the CDR3, the DNA is TGTGCCAGCAGTGAAGCTTGGGGTGTGGGCACTGAAGCTTTCTTT.